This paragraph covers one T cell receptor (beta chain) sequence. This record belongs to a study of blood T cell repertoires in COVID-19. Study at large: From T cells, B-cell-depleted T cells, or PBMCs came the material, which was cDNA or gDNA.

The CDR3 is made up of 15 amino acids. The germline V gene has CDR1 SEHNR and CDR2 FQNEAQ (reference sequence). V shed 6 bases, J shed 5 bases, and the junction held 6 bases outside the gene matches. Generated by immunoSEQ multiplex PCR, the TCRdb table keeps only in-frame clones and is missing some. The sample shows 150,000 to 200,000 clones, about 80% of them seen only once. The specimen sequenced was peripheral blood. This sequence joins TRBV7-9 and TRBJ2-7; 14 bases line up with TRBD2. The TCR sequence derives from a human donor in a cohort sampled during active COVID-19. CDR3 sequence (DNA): TGTGCCAGCAGTCTGAGACTAGCGGGAGGGCACGAGCAGTACTTC. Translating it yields CASSLRLAGGHEQYF.